This T cell receptor beta chain was sequenced in a study of beta chain features in type 1 diabetes. Regarding this clone: Its antigen is currently unknown.

Study results and caveats: Moderately but significantly shorter TCRB CDR3s were found in Type 1 diabetes patients in all four CD4+ subsets. More deletions and fewer insertions at VDJ junctions were seen in type 1 diabetes patients. Comparison showed that naive, central memory and Treg TCRB repertoires appeared more similar among patients than among healthy donors.

This CDR3 is built from 15 residues. In germline, CDR1 is SGHRS, CDR2 YFSETQ. The junction had 5 bases not matched to a gene; V was cut back by 0 bases and J by 6 bases. Since all of the isolated RNA was reverse transcribed, expressed TCRB transcripts were what got sequenced. Only in-frame clones appear in the TCRdb table, and some are missing; sequencing was by immunoSEQ multiplex PCR. The sample holds about 700,000 clones, roughly 13% seen once. The TCR comes from a man younger than 35 with type 1 diabetes. The specimen was naive CD4+ T cells from blood. The V call is TRBV5-1, the J call TRBJ2-2; 7 bases map to TRBD2. CDR3 residues: CASSLGLAEPGELFF. Written as DNA, the CDR3 is TGCGCCAGCAGCTTGGGACTAGCTGAGCCCGGGGAGCTGTTTTTT.